This entry lists 27 T cell receptor beta chains sequenced from one sample in a study of identical twins. TCRdb analysed the 5' RACE reads with MiXCR anew, one entry per CDR3 protein. The sample holds around 490,000 distinct CDR3 sequences; about 22% are singletons and the top ten take 0.45% to 0.5%. These data were also reused for a study on yellow fever vaccine responses in identical twins.

What was sequenced was CD4+ T cells sorted from blood. The receptors shown here come from a woman younger than 35 in good health.

This clonotype has ten or more counts. The chain has TRBV12-3 or TRBV12-4 and TRBJ1-2; no clear D gene. The length of the CDR3 is 12 residues. The V end was cut by 2 bases, the J end by 4 bases, with 5 bases between. The CDR3 DNA sequence: TGTGCCAGCAGTTTATCGTCCTATGGCTACACCTTC. It specifies CASSLSSYGYTF.

This sequence joins TRBV20-1 and TRBJ2-3; the match to TRBD2 covers 7 bases. Germline values: CDR1 DFQATT, CDR2 SNEGSKA (reference sequence). The V and J ends lost 1 base and 2 bases, in that order; junction bases with no gene match: 9. CDR3 length equals 16 residues. The DNA of the CDR3 is TGCAGTGCTAGAGGACCCTTAGCGGGTTACACAGATACGCAGTATTTT. Translating it yields CSARGPLAGYTDTQYF.

CDR3 sequence (DNA): TGTGCCAGCAGCGTAGGCGGGATTCGGACAGATACGCAGTATTTT. This gives the protein CASSVGGIRTDTQYF. The chain combines TRBV9 with TRBJ2-3; tentatively, D is TRBD2 (6 bases). V lost 0 bases to trimming and J lost 3 bases, with 11 bases between them. The CDR3 has 15 amino acids. Germline CDR1 reads SGDLS; CDR2 reads YYNGEE.

The rearrangement uses TRBV20-1 and TRBJ2-1, with 7 bases that match TRBD1. CDR1 is DFQATT, CDR2 SNEGSKA, per germline (reference sequence). This CDR3 spans 13 amino acids. With V trimmed by 4 bases and J by 6 bases, 6 bases remained unmatched. CDR3: CSATPGTVNEQFF. CDR3 nucleotides: TGCAGTGCTACCCCTGGGACAGTCAATGAGCAGTTCTTC.

CDR3 nucleotide sequence: TGCGCCAGCAGCCAAGAAGAGGGCGGGGAGCTGTTTTTT. This sequence encodes CASSQEEGGELFF. The chain recombines TRBV4-1 with TRBJ2-2, with D possibly TRBD2 on 5 matching bases. This CDR3 spans 13 amino acids. Trimming took 0 bases from V and 7 from J, leaving 6 bases between them. CDR1 and CDR2 (germline): MGHRA, YSYEKL.

Only a few counts were recorded for this clonotype. This rearrangement joins TRBV4-1 to TRBJ2-7, with D unclear. Trimming removed 1 base at V and 1 base at J, with 5 bases between. The germline CDR1 and CDR2 sequences are MGHRA and YSYEKL. The CDR3 is made up of 13 amino acids. The CDR3 coding sequence is TGCGCCAGCAGCCAAGTTGTATCCTACGAGCAGTACGTC. This encodes CASSQVVSYEQYV.

This chain connects TRBV7-9 to TRBJ2-2; D may correspond to TRBD1 or TRBD2 (5 bases each). V was shortened by 1 base and J by 0 bases, with 9 bases between the two germline ends. The CDR3 is 16 residues long. Germline V gene sequence: CDR1 SEHNR, CDR2 FQNEAQ (reference sequence). The CDR3 is CASSLGGNPNTGELFF. CDR3 bases: TGTGCCAGCAGCTTAGGGGGGAACCCGAACACCGGGGAGCTGTTTTTT.

This clonotype has a handful of counts. The chain carries TRBV21-1 and TRBJ2-5; TRBD1 is taken as the D call from the table, unchecked against the DNA. TRBV21-1 is deemed a pseudogene. There are 17 residues in the CDR3. DNA of the CDR3: TGTGCCAGCAGCTTAAAGGAGAGGGGGGGCCCCCAAGAGACCCAGTACTTC. This codes for CASSLKERGGPQETQYF.

This clonotype was recorded a few times. The V and J genes are TRBV6-2 or TRBV6-3 and TRBJ1-5; the D is unclear. Germline CDR1 reads MNHEY; CDR2 reads SVGEGT. V shed 2 bases and J shed 0 bases, with 5 bases lying between them. This CDR3 is 14 amino acids long. The CDR3 sequence is CASSYQDSNQPQHF. DNA of the CDR3: TGTGCCAGCAGTTACCAAGATAGCAATCAGCCCCAGCATTTT.

A remark on this clonotype: A much larger clonotype is one base distant, so this may be a read error. The chain carries TRBV12-3 or TRBV12-4 and TRBJ2-6; D call uncertain. V was pared by 4 bases and J by 5 bases, with 3 bases between. The CDR3 contains 12 residues. As DNA, the CDR3 is TGTGCCAGCAGTTCTCGGGCCAACGTCCTGACTTTC. Its translation is CASSSRANVLTF.

This clonotype was observed a handful of times. The rearrangement links TRBV11-2 to TRBJ2-3; 9 bases are a match to TRBD2. With 3 bases clipped from V and 3 bases from J, the junction kept 7 bases outside the gene matches. In germline, CDR1 is SGHAT, CDR2 FQNNGV. The CDR3 covers 16 residues. The CDR3 reads CASSFRAGGGTDTQYF. CDR3 nucleotide sequence: TGTGCCAGCAGCTTCAGGGCGGGAGGGGGGACAGATACGCAGTATTTT.

This clonotype was seen more than once but under ten times. This chain uses TRBV20-1 with TRBJ2-7; TRBD2 is a possible D gene (5 bases). The CDR3 contains 16 residues. V shed 0 bases and J shed 3 bases, with 18 bases lying between them. Germline lookup yields CDR1 DFQATT and CDR2 SNEGSKA (reference sequence). DNA of the CDR3: TGCAGTGCTAGAGAAGAGACGGGGAGAACAAACTACGAGCAGTACTTC. Amino acids: CSAREETGRTNYEQYF.

This chain links TRBV29-1 with TRBJ1-2; D possibly corresponds to TRBD1 (5 bases). The germline V gene encodes CDR1 SQVTM and CDR2 ANQGSEA. The CDR3 covers 15 residues. V lost 4 bases and J lost 2, with 17 bases in between. The CDR3 here is CSVVSRAAPNYGYTF. For the CDR3, the DNA is TGCAGCGTTGTGTCCAGGGCAGCCCCAAACTATGGCTACACCTTC.

This clonotype was detected a few times. The chain couples TRBV9 to TRBJ2-3; 8 bases are shared with TRBD1. This CDR3 spans 18 amino acids. The ends lost 0 bases at V and 5 bases at J; junction bases unmatched: 14. CDR1 is SGDLS, CDR2 YYNGEE, per germline. CDR3 sequence: CASSVGLGGQGKRDTQYF. The CDR3 DNA reads TGTGCCAGCAGCGTAGGTTTAGGAGGACAGGGAAAAAGAGATACGCAGTATTTT.

The chain combines TRBV20-1 with TRBJ1-5; 8 nucleotides align to TRBD1. The CDR3 contains 13 residues. V was pared by 2 bases and J by 4 bases, with 1 base of the junction left unmatched. Germline CDR1 and CDR2: DFQATT and SNEGSKA (reference sequence). The CDR3 sequence: CSARQGANQPQHF. DNA for the CDR3: TGCAGTGCTAGACAGGGGGCGAATCAGCCCCAGCATTTT.

This clonotype was detected only a few times. V is TRBV10-3 and J is TRBJ1-3, with a tentative D call TRBD1 (5 bases). Germline-derived CDR1 and CDR2 are ENHRY and SYGVKD. Trimming left V 6 bases short and J 2 bases short, with 17 bases between. The CDR3 covers 16 residues. CDR3 sequence (DNA): TGTGCCATCAGCCCCCTGACAGTGGGAGCTGGAAACACCATATATTTT. Residues: CAISPLTVGAGNTIYF.

The rearrangement links TRBV20-1 to TRBJ2-1; D gene ambiguous. The CDR3 is 10 residues long. CDR1 and CDR2 from the germline V gene are DFQATT and SNEGSKA (reference sequence). The V end lost 0 bases, the J end lost 11 bases, and 5 bases lay between the germline ends. The CDR3 DNA follows: TGCAGTGCTAGAGAAGGGAAGCAGTTCTTC. The encoded protein is CSAREGKQFF.

This clonotype was observed a handful of times. The chain carries TRBV20-1 and TRBJ2-5, with TRBD1 matching 9 bases. The trim removed 1 base at V and 7 bases at J, leaving 13 bases unmatched. The CDR3 totals 16 residues. Germline V gene data show CDR1 as DFQATT and CDR2 as SNEGSKA (reference sequence). The CDR3 region has the DNA TGCAGTGCTAGAGTGAAACAGGGGGCTTATTGGGGGACCCAGTACTTC. This translates into CSARVKQGAYWGTQYF.

The J gene is TRBJ2-1, the V gene TRBV20-1; D unclear. CDR1 and CDR2 from the germline V gene are DFQATT and SNEGSKA (reference sequence). The V gene lost 1 base and the J gene lost 5 bases, with 12 bases spanning the gap. The CDR3 has 14 amino acids. This CDR3 is CSARVSPANNEQFF. The CDR3 nucleotides read TGCAGTGCTAGAGTAAGCCCAGCCAACAATGAGCAGTTCTTC.

The rearrangement uses TRBV7-9 and TRBJ2-3, with 8 nucleotides matching TRBD2. This CDR3 is 15 amino acids long. V lost 3 bases and J lost 6; bases outside the gene matches: 8. Germline V gene sequence: CDR1 SEHNR, CDR2 FQNEAQ (reference sequence). The CDR3 protein is CASSFGSSGVDTQYF. CDR3 coding DNA: TGTGCCAGCAGCTTTGGAAGTAGCGGGGTGGATACGCAGTATTTT.

This clonotype was detected only a few times. The chain joins TRBV5-1 to TRBJ1-2; TRBD1 might be the D (6 bases). This CDR3 has 14 amino acids. V was cut by 0 bases and J by 3 bases, with 9 bases left in between. Germline lookup yields CDR1 SGHRS and CDR2 YFSETQ. Here the CDR3 reads CASSLGTADYGYTF. The CDR3 DNA follows: TGCGCCAGCAGCTTGGGGACAGCCGACTATGGCTACACCTTC.

This clonotype was counted a single time. The chain uses TRBV5-6 and TRBJ2-1; 10 bases fit TRBD2. CDR1 SGHDT and CDR2 YYEEEE come from the germline V gene. Germline trimming cut 4 bases from V and 2 bases from J; bases unmatched to any gene: 6. CDR3 size: 16 residues. CDR3 bases: TGTGCCAGCAGCCGCGCTAGCGGGGGAGCCTACAATGAGCAGTTCTTC. Translating it yields CASSRASGGAYNEQFF.

A few counts support this clonotype. The chain recombines TRBV2 with TRBJ2-7, with 7 bases aligning to TRBD2. CDR3 length: 11 amino acids. Germline V CDR1 and CDR2: SNHLY, FYNNEI. J was trimmed by 7 bases and V by 9 bases; bases with no gene match: 6. Here the CDR3 reads CARRGVGEQYV. CDR3 coding DNA: TGTGCCAGACGGGGGGTCGGTGAGCAGTACGTC.

CDR3 DNA sequence: TGTGCCAGCAGCTCGTTGGGGGGATACTACGAGCAGTACTTC. This encodes CASSSLGGYYEQYF. The V call is TRBV7-9, the J call TRBJ2-7, with TRBD2 as a possible D gene (6 bases). The CDR3 has 14 amino acids. Germline-derived CDR1 and CDR2 are SEHNR and FQNEAQ (reference sequence). V gave up 4 bases and J gave up 3 bases, with 13 bases separating them.

V and J are TRBV6-5 and TRBJ1-4, with D possibly TRBD1 on 6 matching bases. CDR1 and CDR2 from the germline V gene are MNHEY and SVGAGI. V shed 0 bases and J shed 8 bases, with 13 bases lying between them. This CDR3 has 15 residues. CDR3 sequence reads: CASSYSTGLGEKLFF. The CDR3 DNA reads TGTGCCAGCAGTTACTCTACAGGGTTGGGGGAAAAACTGTTTTTT.

V gene TRBV14 combines with J gene TRBJ2-5; D may be TRBD1 (6 bases). The CDR3 is 16 amino acids. The V end lost 2 bases, the J end lost 6 bases, and 19 bases lay between the germline ends. Per germline, CDR1 SGHDN and CDR2 FVKESK. Here the CDR3 DNA reads TGTGCCAGCAGCCAAACTACGTCAGGGGTCGGAAAGACCCAGTACTTC. Protein: CASSQTTSGVGKTQYF.

This clonotype came up a few times. The chain is built from TRBV29-1 and TRBJ2-7; D may be TRBD2 (5 bases). Germline V CDR1 and CDR2: SQVTM, ANQGSEA. With 4 bases removed from V and 5 bases from J, the gap between germline ends came to 15 bases. The CDR3 length is 13 residues. CDR3 amino acids: CSVVLGAPDEQYV. The CDR3 nucleotides are TGCAGCGTTGTCCTGGGAGCGCCGGACGAGCAGTACGTC.